This T cell receptor beta chain was recovered during a study of blood T cell repertoires in COVID-19. For the study at large: The United States, Italy and Spain supplied acute and convalescent COVID-19 samples. PBMCs, B-cell-depleted T cells, or T cells provided the cDNA or gDNA that made up the material.

As originally analysed: Amplification of reference gene primers was used by the study to estimate nucleated cell counts. Produced via immunoSEQ multiplex PCR; TCRdb's table is partial and in-frame only. The DNA gave D and trimming, while V, J and clone size come from that table. The repertoire holds hundreds of thousands of clones, with around 90% as singletons. The J segment lost 8 bases and the V segment lost 5 bases, leaving 11 bases of the junction unmatched. CDR1 WSHSY and CDR2 SAAADI come from the germline V gene. This CDR3 comprises 15 residues. The chain combines TRBV10-2 with TRBJ1-2, with 10 bases lining up with TRBD1. The TCR comes from a young man with COVID-19, enrolled during active disease. Sequencing was carried out using peripheral blood. Here the CDR3 reads CASSRGDRGRRGYTF. The CDR3 bases are TGCGCCAGCAGTCGGGGGGACAGGGGACGGCGGGGCTACACCTTC.